This TCR beta chain is drawn from a study of shared clonotypes between healthy human individuals. Study details: With ages of 18 to 49, the donors were a couple of women and three men. Whole-study findings and limits: Larger estimated richness was generally seen in naive subsets than in memory subsets. Generation probabilities of non-shared clonotypes were lower (relative to those shared by all four donors).

Original processing notes: With immunoSEQ giving junction-only sequences and no quality scores, filtering differed. The assay was immunoSEQ multiplex PCR, and TCRdb's table has in-frame clones only and misses some. That table supplies the V and J calls and clone size; D and trimming were determined from the DNA. The table includes roughly 2,000,000 clones, just under 95% detected once. Germline assignment: CDR1 WSHSY and CDR2 SAAADI. The CDR3 extends over 15 amino acids. V was cut by 0 bases and J by 5 bases, with 13 bases left in between. As to this clone: Its matching antigen is unknown.

In the naive CD8 group, cells lacked CD45RO and were positively selected for CCR7, so terminally differentiated effector memory CD45RA+ cells were left out. Sequenced sample: naive CD8+ T cells sorted from blood. This TCR was recovered from a man aged 18 to 29 in good health. The J gene is TRBJ1-1, the V gene TRBV10-2; weak D call: TRBD1 (6 bases). The CDR3 bases are TGCGCCAGCAGTGAGTCGTGGGGGCGCGTGACTGAAGCTTTCTTT. This codes for CASSESWGRVTEAFF.